These 4 T cell receptor beta chains came from one sample sequenced in a study of graft-versus-host responses after intestinal transplantation. Researchers processed graft tissue to release intraepithelial and lamina propria lymphocytes. The method was immunoSEQ multiplex PCR; TCRdb's version includes in-frame clones alone and lacks a portion of them. The data show over 8,000 clones, 60% to 80% seen once. This specimen was ileum tissue, taken around 460 days after transplant. These receptors were collected from a human patient who received an intestinal transplant, so some T cells may come from the graft donor.

The sample holds one count of this clone. V and J are TRBV7-8 and TRBJ2-7; 7 bases are a match to TRBD1. J gave up 4 bases and V 8 bases, and 14 bases lay outside the gene matches. Germline CDR1 is SGHVS and CDR2 is FQNEAQ. The CDR3 is 15 residues long. The CDR3 DNA reads TGTGCCAGCGGACCAACAACAGGGGCCCGATACGAGCAGTACGTC. The encoded protein is CASGPTTGARYEQYV.

The V gene is TRBV28, the J gene TRBJ1-2; 8 nucleotides line up with TRBD1. The CDR3 has 15 amino acids. Trimming removed 8 bases from V and 4 bases from J; junction bases left unmatched: 12. CDR1 MDHEN and CDR2 SYDVKM come from the germline V gene. This CDR3 is CASAGSGGLFYGYTF. CDR3 bases: TGTGCCAGCGCTGGGTCAGGGGGCCTATTCTATGGCTACACCTTC.

This clone was detected a few times. The V and J genes are TRBV7-8 and TRBJ2-7; TRBD2 agrees at 9 bases. V was clipped by 3 bases and J by 3 bases; unmatched bases: 15. CDR1 is SGHVS and CDR2 is FQNEAQ in the germline V gene. The CDR3 sequence is 18 residues long. The CDR3 DNA reads TGTGCCAGCAGCTTCCAACTGTTTGAGGCGGGAGGGCTCTACGAGCAGTACTTC. As protein: CASSFQLFEAGGLYEQYF.

The rearrangement joins TRBV6-1 to TRBJ2-3, with 8 bases that match TRBD2. Trimming took 1 base from V and 4 from J; bases not matched to a gene: 4. The CDR3 is 15 residues long. The germline V gene has CDR1 MNHNS and CDR2 SASEGT. CDR3 in amino acids: CASSEVTGGPDTQYF. As DNA, the CDR3 is TGTGCCAGCAGTGAAGTAACGGGAGGGCCAGATACGCAGTATTTT.